The 21 T cell receptor beta chains below come from one sample, sequenced in a study of OX40 agonist ivuxolimab in advanced cancers. TCRdb's table, derived via immunoSEQ multiplex PCR, lists solely in-frame clones and lacks some. The sample has approximately 61,000 clones, roughly 80% seen once; the top ten hold more than 1%. This material consisted of CD4+ or CD8+ T cells sorted from blood, taken in a trial of the OX40 agonist ivuxolimab. The receptors come from an adult with an advanced solid tumor such as melanoma, head and neck, liver or kidney cancer.

This chain uses TRBV6-1 with TRBJ1-4, with a possible D match to TRBD1 (6 bases). This CDR3 contains 12 residues. CDR1 and CDR2 from the germline V gene are MNHNS and SASEGT. V lost 1 base to trimming and J lost 11 bases, with 8 bases between them. The CDR3 DNA follows: TGTGCCAGCAGTGAAGGGCAGGGGAAACTGTTTTTT. It translates to CASSEGQGKLFF.

The chain combines TRBV4-2 with TRBJ1-2; D uncertain. The CDR3 length is 16 residues. V lost 0 bases and J lost 5, with 16 bases in between. Germline CDR1 reads LGHNA; CDR2 reads YNFKEQ. This CDR3 is CASSQDQQALGYGYTF. CDR3 DNA sequence: TGTGCCAGCAGCCAAGATCAGCAGGCGTTAGGGTATGGCTACACCTTC.

This sequence joins TRBV5-6 and TRBJ1-4; no definite D call. Per germline, CDR1 SGHDT and CDR2 YYEEEE. The V end was cut by 3 bases, the J end by 6 bases, with 15 bases between. The CDR3 extends over 15 amino acids. The CDR3 DNA sequence: TGTGCCAGCAGCTCCCTGGGAGGGAGGGATGAAAAACTGTTTTTT. Translated, it gives CASSSLGGRDEKLFF. The full variable domain, in which reference TRBV5-6 and TRBJ1-4 provide the parts outside the CDR3, is DAGVTQSPTHLIKTRGQQVTLRCSPKSGHDTVSWYQQALGQGPQFIFQYYEEEERQRGNFPDRFSGHQFPNYSSELNVNALLLGDSALYLCASSSLGGRDEKLFFGSGTQLSVL.

The chain is built from TRBV19 and TRBJ2-5, with 11 bases that match TRBD1. The CDR3 spans 15 residues. V trimming: 4 bases; J trimming: 4 bases; junction bases outside the gene matches: 5. In germline, CDR1 is LNHDA, CDR2 SQIVND (reference sequence). This chain's CDR3 is CASSTGQGAGETQYF. The CDR3 coding sequence is TGTGCCAGTAGTACCGGACAGGGGGCTGGAGAGACCCAGTACTTC.

This sequence joins TRBV7-2 and TRBJ2-3; D gene ambiguous. The CDR3 totals 13 residues. Looked up from germline, CDR1 is SGHTA and CDR2 is FQGNSA. V was cut by 3 bases and J by 2 bases, with 6 bases left in between. CDR3 in DNA: TGTGCCAGCAGCTTCCCTAACACAGATACGCAGTATTTT. Its protein is CASSFPNTDTQYF.

The V gene is TRBV18, the J gene TRBJ2-5, with 8 bases matching TRBD1. The germline CDR1 and CDR2 sequences are KGHSH and LQKENI. The CDR3 extends over 14 amino acids. Losses at the gene ends were 3 bases for V and 1 base for J; bases not matched to a gene: 1. The chain's CDR3 is CASSPGTGQETQYF. The CDR3 DNA is TGTGCCAGCTCACCTGGGACAGGCCAAGAGACCCAGTACTTC.

This chain uses TRBV6-1 with TRBJ2-3; D not resolved. CDR3 size: 15 residues. Germline assignment: CDR1 MNHNS and CDR2 SASEGT. The ends were cut back, 1 base at V and 3 bases at J, with 11 bases in the middle. The CDR3 DNA is TGTGCCAGCAGTGAAGGGAAGGGCCCGACAGATACGCAGTATTTT. This encodes CASSEGKGPTDTQYF.

This chain uses TRBV30 with TRBJ2-1; 12 bases align to TRBD1. The CDR3 spans 17 residues. Trimming at V came to 2 bases and at J to 2 bases, leaving 7 bases not matched to a gene. CDR1 GTSNPN and CDR2 SVGIG come from the germline V gene (reference sequence). CDR3 region: CAWSPGTGGPTYNEQFF. For the CDR3, the DNA is TGTGCCTGGAGTCCCGGGACAGGGGGCCCGACCTACAATGAGCAGTTCTTC.

This clone came up a few times. For the CDR3, the DNA is TGTGCCATCAGTGATTCCGGTCGGGGCGTACAGACCCAGTACTTC. Its protein is CAISDSGRGVQTQYF. This sequence joins TRBV10-3 and TRBJ2-5; perhaps D is TRBD1 or TRBD2 (5 bases each). CDR1 and CDR2 (germline): ENHRY, SYGVKD. The CDR3 loop spans 15 amino acids. V lost 3 bases to trimming and J lost 6 bases, with 17 bases between them.

This chain connects TRBV4-1 to TRBJ1-5; 7 bases align to TRBD1. The CDR3 length is 15 residues. With V trimmed by 0 bases and J by 7 bases, 6 bases remained unmatched. CDR1 and CDR2 (germline): MGHRA, YSYEKL. CDR3 protein: CASSQDLNRGQPQHF. DNA for the CDR3: TGCGCCAGCAGCCAAGATCTGAACAGGGGACAGCCCCAGCATTTT.

This CDR3 is CASSPGTANTEAFF. In nucleotides, the CDR3 is TGCGCCAGCAGCCCCGGGACGGCCAACACTGAAGCTTTCTTT. The chain uses TRBV4-3 and TRBJ1-1, with a tentative D call TRBD1 (5 bases). The germline CDR1 and CDR2 sequences are LGHNA and YSLEER. This CDR3 spans 14 amino acids. Trimming cost V 4 bases and J 2 bases, with 11 bases left between them.

The V and J genes are TRBV5-1 and TRBJ1-4; D is perhaps TRBD1 (5 bases). This CDR3 has 13 residues. Looked up from germline, CDR1 is SGHRS and CDR2 is YFSETQ. Deletions cut 4 bases from V and 7 bases from J, with 11 bases between. Here the CDR3 reads CASSAYRSEKLFF. The CDR3 DNA follows: TGCGCCAGCAGCGCATACAGGAGTGAAAAACTGTTTTTT.

J is TRBJ2-7 and V is TRBV6-1; D is unresolved. Trimming removed 2 bases from V and 3 bases from J, with 8 bases in between. In germline, CDR1 is MNHNS, CDR2 SASEGT. This CDR3 is built from 13 residues. CDR3 loop: CASSEQGHYEQYF. The CDR3 nucleotides are TGTGCCAGCAGTGAACAAGGCCACTACGAGCAGTACTTC.

The CDR3 spells CASSSLYNSPLHF. The CDR3 DNA is TGTGCCAGCAGCTCACTCTATAATTCACCCCTCCACTTT. The V call is TRBV7-2, the J call TRBJ1-6; no clear D. Germline V lookup: CDR1 SGHTA, CDR2 FQGNSA. V dropped 4 bases and J dropped 3 bases, with 4 bases sitting between them. The CDR3 runs to 13 residues.

V is TRBV7-2 and J is TRBJ2-7; no definite D call. The ends were cut back, 0 bases at V and 4 bases at J, with 7 bases in the middle. This CDR3 has 13 residues. The V gene's germline CDR1 is SGHTA and CDR2 FQGNSA. In nucleotides, the CDR3 is TGTGCCAGCAGCTTAGCGCTCAAATACGAGCAGTACTTC. Its protein product is CASSLALKYEQYF.

The genes are TRBV2 and TRBJ1-6; D remains ambiguous. The germline gives CDR1 SNHLY, CDR2 FYNNEI. The CDR3 has 11 residues. V lost 1 base and J lost 12, with 4 bases in between. The CDR3 sequence: CASSEELPLHF. The CDR3 DNA is TGTGCCAGCAGTGAAGAGTTACCCCTCCACTTT.

V and J are TRBV5-6 and TRBJ1-2; D gene unclear. The length of the CDR3 is 14 residues. In germline, CDR1 is SGHDT, CDR2 YYEEEE. Trimming left V 2 bases short and J 8 bases short, with 16 bases between. CDR3 sequence reads: CASSFINGERGYTF. The CDR3 region has the DNA TGTGCCAGCAGCTTCATAAATGGTGAAAGGGGCTACACCTTC.

The rearrangement joins TRBV10-3 to TRBJ1-1; maybe TRBD1 (5 bases). CDR3 length equals 14 residues. Trimming cost V 4 bases and J 4 bases, with 13 bases left between them. Per the germline V gene, CDR1 is ENHRY and CDR2 is SYGVKD. The CDR3 reads CAISASGLGTEAFF. The CDR3 coding sequence is TGTGCCATCAGTGCGTCAGGGTTAGGCACTGAAGCTTTCTTT.

V is TRBV5-1 and J is TRBJ2-7; 8 nucleotides line up with TRBD1. J lost 5 bases, V lost 5 bases, and 9 bases had no gene match. The CDR3 has 14 residues. Germline CDR1 is SGHRS and CDR2 is YFSETQ. The CDR3 region has the DNA TGCGCCAGCAGTCGACAGGGGATCGTAGACGAGCAGTACTTC. It codes for CASSRQGIVDEQYF.

The V and J genes are TRBV19 and TRBJ2-5; a possible D gene is TRBD1 (5 bases). The germline gives CDR1 LNHDA, CDR2 SQIVND (reference sequence). There are 15 residues in the CDR3. Deletions cut 4 bases from V and 2 bases from J, with 14 bases between. CDR3 loop: CASSTGRRIQETQYF. Written as DNA, the CDR3 is TGTGCCAGTAGTACAGGGCGACGGATTCAAGAGACCCAGTACTTC.

The genes are TRBV7-2 and TRBJ1-1; D is unclear. The germline gives CDR1 SGHTA, CDR2 FQGNSA. The V end lost 3 bases, the J end lost 1 base, and 9 bases lay between the germline ends. CDR3 size: 14 residues. Here the CDR3 DNA reads TGTGCCAGCAGCTTGAGGCAGGCGAACACTGAAGCTTTCTTT. Translation: CASSLRQANTEAFF.